This is a list of T cell receptor beta chains from one sample in a study of cytomegalovirus exposure and HLA in healthy donors. The protocol was immunoSEQ multiplex PCR, while the TCRdb copy is restricted to in-frame clones and leaves out a portion. This sample has about 190,000 clones; 60% to 85% occur once, and the top ten carry 1.5% to 2%. The sequenced material came from PBMCs. The receptor set was obtained from a woman younger than 35 in good health and CMV-seronegative. Each CDR3 is given with its conserved first and last residue. Fields, in order: V gene, J gene, clone size, D gene, CDR3 DNA, CDR3 protein. A D gene is named only where the DNA matches it firmly. Some rows mark clone size as missing; the rest say once, few, many or name a class of expanded clone.

TRBV7-9,TRBJ2-2,-,-,TGTGCCAGCAGCTTAGGGGGACACCACACCGGGGAGCTGTTTTTT,CASSLGGHHTGELFF
TRBV29-1,TRBJ2-7,-,-,TGCAGCGTTGGCCGGAGCTCCTACGAGCAGTACTTC,CSVGRSSYEQYF
TRBV27,TRBJ1-2,few,TRBD1,TGTGCCAGCAGGGACAGGGCCAACTATGGCTACACCTTC,CASRDRANYGYTF
TRBV2,TRBJ1-2,once,TRBD1,TGTGCCAGCAGTGAAGCTTTTCCGGGACAGGGGGTTGGTGGCTACACCTTC,CASSEAFPGQGVGGYTF
TRBV7-6,TRBJ2-7,few,TRBD2,TGTGCCAGCAGCTTAGCGGGAGCGGGGGGCTCCTACGAGCAGTACTTC,CASSLAGAGGSYEQYF
TRBV6-1,TRBJ2-7,-,-,TGTGCCAGCAGTGAAGCGCTTCCTAGCTCGGGCTACGAGCAGTACTTC,CASSEALPSSGYEQYF
TRBV5-4,TRBJ2-7,-,TRBD2,TGTGCCAGCAGCCGGGGACTAGCGGGAGGGCGGAACGAGCAGTACTTC,CASSRGLAGGRNEQYF
TRBV18,TRBJ1-6,-,TRBD1,TGTGCCAGCTCACCACTACAGGGGGATAATTCACCCCTCCACTTT,CASSPLQGDNSPLHF
TRBV13,TRBJ2-1,few,-,TGTGCCAGCAGCTTAGGTCGGGGGTCCAATGAGCAGTTCTTC,CASSLGRGSNEQFF
TRBV6-4,TRBJ2-1,-,TRBD2,TGTGCCAGCAGTGAACTAGCGGGGGGCCACGGTGAGCAGTTCTTC,CASSELAGGHGEQFF
TRBV6-5,TRBJ2-3,-,TRBD1,TGTGCCAGCAGTGGGACAGGGACGGTTACGCAGTATTTT,CASSGTGTVTQYF
TRBV25-1,TRBJ1-1,-,-,TGTGCCAGCTCGAGATCCGGGTTGGACACTGAAGCTTTCTTT,CASSRSGLDTEAFF
TRBV15,TRBJ1-3,-,-,TGTGCCACCAGTCGACAGCCGAGCTCTGGAAACACCATATATTTT,CATSRQPSSGNTIYF
TRBV21-1,TRBJ1-1,once,-,TGTGCCAGCAGCAAAGAGGCGGGGAGCACTGAAGCTTTCTTT,CASSKEAGSTEAFF
TRBV4-2,TRBJ2-3,once,TRBD2,TGTGCCAGCAGCCAAGGTGGCGCGGCTAGCGGGAGGGTTGCAGATACGCAGTATTTT,CASSQGGAASGRVADTQYF
TRBV4-3,TRBJ1-4,-,TRBD1,TGCGCCAGCAGCCAAGATCCGGTCAGGGGGACGGGGCGTCGTGAAAAACTGTTTTTT,CASSQDPVRGTGRREKLFF
TRBV7-9,TRBJ1-2,once,-,TGTGCCAGCAGTCCTACTTCGGGGGGGTATGGCTACACCTTC,CASSPTSGGYGYTF
TRBV9,TRBJ2-3,-,-,TGTGCCAGCAGCGTAGTGGGCAGACTTGGCGGGAGCACAGATACGCAGTATTTT,CASSVVGRLGGSTDTQYF
TRBV11-2,TRBJ2-1,-,TRBD1,TGTGCCAGCAGCCCGGGACAGGGGGGGAATGAGCAGTTCTTC,CASSPGQGGNEQFF
TRBV2,TRBJ2-7,-,-,TGTGCCAGCACACCGCGCGGGGCCTACGAGCAGTACTTC,CASTPRGAYEQYF
TRBV5-1,TRBJ2-5,-,-,TGCGCCAGCAGCCCAGTCTCGGGTGAGACCCAGTACTTC,CASSPVSGETQYF
TRBV29-1,TRBJ1-1,-,-,TGCAGCGCCAGGGATTTCAACACTGAAGCTTTCTTT,CSARDFNTEAFF
TRBV5-1,TRBJ1-4,few,TRBD1,TGCGCCAGCAGCACCGGACAGGGGAAAGAAAAACTGTTTTTT,CASSTGQGKEKLFF
TRBV11-2,TRBJ1-3,-,-,TGTGCCAGCAGCTTAGATATCGCTGGAAACACCATATATTTT,CASSLDIAGNTIYF
TRBV5-4,TRBJ2-1,few,-,TGTGCCAGCCAAAAGACTCTTTCTTTCAATGAGCAGTTCTTC,CASQKTLSFNEQFF
TRBV9,TRBJ2-3,once,TRBD2,TGTGCCAGCAGCCTAGCGGGAGAGGCAGATACGCAGTATTTT,CASSLAGEADTQYF
TRBV7-9,TRBJ1-1,-,-,TGTGCCAGCAGCTTACCACCTATGAACACTGAAGCTTTCTTT,CASSLPPMNTEAFF
TRBV7-8,TRBJ1-5,-,-,TGTGCCAGCAGCTTAGTAGACAGGAGCAATCAGCCCCAGCATTTT,CASSLVDRSNQPQHF
TRBV6-5,TRBJ2-1,-,TRBD1,TGTGCCAGCAGTTCCGGGACAGGGGGCTACAATGAGCAGTTCTTC,CASSSGTGGYNEQFF
TRBV19,TRBJ2-3,-,TRBD2,TGTGCCAGTAGTATGGGACTAGCGGGGGGCGCTGTAGATACGCAGTATTTT,CASSMGLAGGAVDTQYF
TRBV10-3,TRBJ2-7,once,TRBD2,TGTGCCATCAGTGGTACGGAGCGGGGGCTATCCTACGAGCAGTACTTC,CAISGTERGLSYEQYF
TRBV7-3,TRBJ2-3,-,TRBD1,TGTGCCAGCAGCTCCCAGGGGGCCCGGGGCACAGATACGCAGTATTTT,CASSSQGARGTDTQYF
TRBV28,TRBJ2-1,once,TRBD2,TGTGCCAGCCGGGGGGGCCTCCCCAATGAGCAGTTCTTC,CASRGGLPNEQFF
TRBV7-9,TRBJ1-5,-,TRBD1,TGTGCCAGCAGCCGGACAGGCGCAAATCAGCCCCAGCATTTT,CASSRTGANQPQHF
TRBV7-3,TRBJ2-3,-,TRBD2,TGTGCCAGCAGCTCCGGGACTATCGGTCTAGATACGCAGTATTTT,CASSSGTIGLDTQYF
TRBV5-1,TRBJ2-2,-,TRBD1,TGCGCCAGCAGCTCGACTGGACAGGGGGACACCGGGGAGCTGTTTTTT,CASSSTGQGDTGELFF
TRBV11-1,TRBJ2-5,-,-,TGTGCCAGCAGCCTCGGCGGGGAGGAGACCCAGTACTTC,CASSLGGEETQYF
TRBV10-2,TRBJ2-3,once,-,TGCGCCAGCAGTGAAGATAGGGGTCGCACAGATACGCAGTATTTT,CASSEDRGRTDTQYF
TRBV28,TRBJ2-7,-,-,TGTGCCAGCAGTCCGCCGGGAGTTGCTTACGAGCAGTACTTC,CASSPPGVAYEQYF
TRBV11-2,TRBJ1-2,-,TRBD1,TGTGCCAGCAGCCTCAGTGGCCGGGTACAGGGGGCTGATGGCTACACCTTC,CASSLSGRVQGADGYTF
TRBV4-1,TRBJ1-6,-,-,TGCGCCAGCAGCCAACCCTTCCAGGGTCTATATTCACCCCTCCACTTT,CASSQPFQGLYSPLHF
TRBV28,TRBJ1-4,once,-,TGTGCCAGCAGCACAACAGGGTTAACTAATGAAAAACTGTTTTTT,CASSTTGLTNEKLFF
TRBV2,TRBJ2-1,-,TRBD1,TGTGCCAGCAGTGAAAACCTCGGGACAGGAAAGCAGTTCTTC,CASSENLGTGKQFF
TRBV11-2,TRBJ1-4,-,TRBD1,TGTGCCAGCAGCTTAGAGGCTCAGGGGGGTGAAAAACTGTTTTTT,CASSLEAQGGEKLFF
TRBV28,TRBJ1-2,-,-,TGTGCCAGCAGTTTATCGGGGTGGGACTATGGCTACACCTTC,CASSLSGWDYGYTF
TRBV7-8,TRBJ2-7,once,TRBD1,TGTGCCAGCAGCCCGGGACAGGCCGAGCAGTACTTC,CASSPGQAEQYF